This TCR beta chain came from a study of OX40 agonist ivuxolimab in advanced cancers. Regarding the study as a whole: Both CD4+ and CD8+ T cell populations in blood had undergone clonal expansion by week 6 at 0.1 to 3.0 mg/kg. On average, a greater number of expanded clones characterised CD8+ T cells relative to CD4+.

The CDR3 length is 16 residues. From germline, CDR1 is LNHNV and CDR2 YYDKDF (reference sequence). With 5 bases clipped from V and 5 bases from J, the junction kept 11 bases outside the gene matches. Concerning this clone itself: The antigen remains unidentified.

The assay was immunoSEQ multiplex PCR, and TCRdb's table has in-frame clones only and misses some. The sample comprises over 95,000 clones, roughly nine tenths of which are singletons, and 0.25% to 0.35% rests with the top ten. The genes are TRBV15 and TRBJ2-1, with 8 bases matching TRBD2. The sample was CD4+ or CD8+ T cells sorted from blood, taken in a trial of the OX40 agonist ivuxolimab. This clonotype originated in an adult with an advanced solid tumor such as melanoma, head and neck, liver or kidney cancer. CDR3 coding DNA: TGTGCCACCAGCGCCCAGACAAGCGGGAGTAACAATGAGCAGTTCTTC. Protein product: CATSAQTSGSNNEQFF.